Listed below are T cell receptor beta chains from one sample, sequenced in a study of blood T cell repertoires in COVID-19. Libraries were prepared by immunoSEQ multiplex PCR; TCRdb keeps only in-frame clonotypes and omits some of them. The table records about 180,000 clones, approximately 85% of them present only once. The sample comprised PBMCs or T cells enriched from blood (not recorded which). Receptors originate from a woman aged 30 to 39 who had recovered from COVID-19. The CDR3 runs from the conserved cysteine through the conserved F or W. Each record gives: CDR3 DNA, CDR3 protein, D gene, clone size, V gene, J gene. A D gene is named only where the DNA matches it firmly. Only part of the rows carry a size: once, few, many, or a class if the clone is expanded.

DNA: TGTGCCATCACCGTGGACAGGGGACCATACGAGCAGTACTTC
CDR3: CAITVDRGPYEQYF
D: TRBD1
size: -
V: TRBV10-3
J: TRBJ2-7

DNA: TGTGCCAGCAGCTTGACCCTCGCGGGGGGGAGGGAGACCCAGTACTTC
CDR3: CASSLTLAGGRETQYF
D: TRBD2
size: -
V: TRBV5-6
J: TRBJ2-5

DNA: TGTGCCAGCAGCCGGCAGGGGGCGAGTGAAAAACTGTTTTTT
CDR3: CASSRQGASEKLFF
D: TRBD1
size: -
V: TRBV25-1
J: TRBJ1-4

DNA: TGTGCCAGCAGCCGCTCAGAGGCGATGATCTACACCTTC
CDR3: CASSRSEAMIYTF
D: -
size: few
V: TRBV28
J: TRBJ1-2

DNA: TGTGCCAGCCACTCCGCGGACAGGGTCAAGCCCCAGCATTTT
CDR3: CASHSADRVKPQHF
D: TRBD1
size: -
V: TRBV6-5
J: TRBJ1-5

DNA: TGTGCCACCAGTGGACAGGGGCCCGTCTCTGGGGCCAACGTCCTGACTTTC
CDR3: CATSGQGPVSGANVLTF
D: TRBD1
size: -
V: TRBV24-1
J: TRBJ2-6

DNA: TGCGCCAGCAGCTTGGAGAAGGGGGCAATCTATGGCTACACCTTC
CDR3: CASSLEKGAIYGYTF
D: TRBD1
size: -
V: TRBV5-1
J: TRBJ1-2

DNA: TGCGCCAGCAGCCAGATTACAGGGGGCGACACTGAAGCTTTCTTT
CDR3: CASSQITGGDTEAFF
D: TRBD1
size: -
V: TRBV4-1
J: TRBJ1-1

DNA: TGTGCCAGCAGTTTGGGGGGATTTTTAAACGAGCAGTACTTC
CDR3: CASSLGGFLNEQYF
D: -
size: -
V: TRBV28
J: TRBJ2-7

DNA: TGTGCCACCGAAGCCTCGAGGGGGGGAAGCGAGCAGTACTTC
CDR3: CATEASRGGSEQYF
D: -
size: -
V: TRBV6-5
J: TRBJ2-7

DNA: TGTGCCAGCAGCGTAGGTGGCTCGCAGGGACTAGAGACCCAGTACTTC
CDR3: CASSVGGSQGLETQYF
D: -
size: -
V: TRBV9
J: TRBJ2-5

DNA: TGCGCCAGCAGCTCGTGGACAGGGGCTGGAAACACCATATATTTT
CDR3: CASSSWTGAGNTIYF
D: TRBD1
size: -
V: TRBV5-1
J: TRBJ1-3

DNA: TGTGCCAGCAGTGAAGCACCGCAGGGGGTCTCTGGAAACACCATATATTTT
CDR3: CASSEAPQGVSGNTIYF
D: TRBD1
size: -
V: TRBV6-1
J: TRBJ1-3

DNA: TGTGCCAGCAGCTTAGTCCCAGGAAACAATGAGCAGTTCTTC
CDR3: CASSLVPGNNEQFF
D: -
size: -
V: TRBV7-2
J: TRBJ2-1

DNA: TGCGCCAGCAGGTTAGACCCCGGGACAGCTAACTATGGCTACACCTTC
CDR3: CASRLDPGTANYGYTF
D: TRBD1
size: -
V: TRBV5-1
J: TRBJ1-2

DNA: TGTGCCAGCAGCTTAATAGCCCCCGCTGGGGCCAACGTCCTGACTTTC
CDR3: CASSLIAPAGANVLTF
D: -
size: -
V: TRBV7-3
J: TRBJ2-6

DNA: TGTGCCAGCAGATGGGACAGGGATAACGGGGAGCTGTTTTTT
CDR3: CASRWDRDNGELFF
D: TRBD1
size: few
V: TRBV6-5
J: TRBJ2-2

DNA: TGCGCCAGCAGCTTTCGGGACACCTATAATTCACCCCTCCACTTT
CDR3: CASSFRDTYNSPLHF
D: -
size: -
V: TRBV5-1
J: TRBJ1-6

DNA: TGTGCCAGCAGCTTAAAGTTAATTGCGGATGAGCAGTTCTTC
CDR3: CASSLKLIADEQFF
D: -
size: -
V: TRBV7-9
J: TRBJ2-1

DNA: TGTGCCAGCAGCGCCTCGACAGTTAACAGTGAAGCTTTCTTT
CDR3: CASSASTVNSEAFF
D: -
size: -
V: TRBV9
J: TRBJ1-1

DNA: TGCGCCAGCAGCCAACCGTTAAATCAGCCCCAGCATTTT
CDR3: CASSQPLNQPQHF
D: -
size: once
V: TRBV4-1
J: TRBJ1-5

DNA: TGTGCCAGCCGACGGACAGGCAGAGTGGAGACCCAGTACTTC
CDR3: CASRRTGRVETQYF
D: TRBD1
size: -
V: TRBV2
J: TRBJ2-5

DNA: TGCAGCGTTGTAACGGGGATGTGGGACAATGAGCAGTTCTTC
CDR3: CSVVTGMWDNEQFF
D: -
size: -
V: TRBV29-1
J: TRBJ2-1

DNA: TGTGCCAGCTCACGAGACAGGGGCCAGAACACTGAAGCTTTCTTT
CDR3: CASSRDRGQNTEAFF
D: TRBD1
size: -
V: TRBV18
J: TRBJ1-1

DNA: TGTGCCACCAGCAGAGATATTAATACGCAGTATTTT
CDR3: CATSRDINTQYF
D: -
size: once
V: TRBV15
J: TRBJ2-3

DNA: TGTGCCAGCAGCGGCCGCAGGAACAATGAGCAGTTCTTC
CDR3: CASSGRRNNEQFF
D: -
size: -
V: TRBV7-8
J: TRBJ2-1

DNA: TGTGCCAGCAGCAATGACGACAGGACCTATGGCTACACCTTC
CDR3: CASSNDDRTYGYTF
D: -
size: -
V: TRBV21-1
J: TRBJ1-2

DNA: TGTGCCATTGCAGGATCTCCAGAACACATTCAGTACTTC
CDR3: CAIAGSPEHIQYF
D: -
size: -
V: TRBV28
J: TRBJ2-4

DNA: TGTGCCAGCAGCTTAGCCACGGGCTCCTACGAGCAGTACTTC
CDR3: CASSLATGSYEQYF
D: -
size: -
V: TRBV11-1
J: TRBJ2-7

DNA: TGTGCCAGCAGCCAAACGGCGCTAGCCAAAGACATTCAGTACTTC
CDR3: CASSQTALAKDIQYF
D: -
size: -
V: TRBV3-1/TRBV3-2
J: TRBJ2-4

DNA: TGTGCCACCGGGGACACGGGGACTAGCGGGAGATCCAATGAGCAGTTCTTC
CDR3: CATGDTGTSGRSNEQFF
D: TRBD2
size: -
V: TRBV24-1
J: TRBJ2-1

DNA: TGTGCCAGCAGCGTAACACTAGCGGTATACAATGAGCAGTTCTTC
CDR3: CASSVTLAVYNEQFF
D: TRBD2
size: -
V: TRBV9
J: TRBJ2-1

DNA: TGTGCCACCAGTGACCTCGGGGGGAGGGAGGCATCCTACAATGAGCAGTTCTTC
CDR3: CATSDLGGREASYNEQFF
D: TRBD2
size: -
V: TRBV24-1
J: TRBJ2-1

DNA: TGTGCCAGCAGCCACACGGGGTACTACAATGAGCAGTTCTTC
CDR3: CASSHTGYYNEQFF
D: -
size: -
V: TRBV14
J: TRBJ2-1

DNA: TGTGCCAGCAGCTTGGCCCCCACGGGAACGAATGAGCAGTTCTTC
CDR3: CASSLAPTGTNEQFF
D: -
size: -
V: TRBV11-1
J: TRBJ2-1

DNA: TGTGCCAGCAGTTTTGAAGGGGGGGACACCATATATTTT
CDR3: CASSFEGGDTIYF
D: -
size: -
V: TRBV12-3/TRBV12-4
J: TRBJ1-3

DNA: TGCGCCAGCAGCCAAGAGGACAGGGAGTCTGGAAACACCATATATTTT
CDR3: CASSQEDRESGNTIYF
D: TRBD1
size: -
V: TRBV4-1
J: TRBJ1-3

DNA: TGCAGTGCTACCCGGGACTATGGCTACACCTTC
CDR3: CSATRDYGYTF
D: -
size: -
V: TRBV20-1
J: TRBJ1-2

DNA: TGTGCCAGCTCACCTCGACAGGGAGATGGCTACACCTTC
CDR3: CASSPRQGDGYTF
D: TRBD1
size: -
V: TRBV18
J: TRBJ1-2

DNA: TGTGCCAGCAGTGAAGGGGACTCCCGGACAATGAGGCAGTTCTTC
CDR3: CASSEGDSRTMRQFF
D: -
size: -
V: TRBV2
J: TRBJ2-1

DNA: TGTGCCAGCAGCTTGGTGGGATCCGGGGCCGGGGAGCTGTTTTTT
CDR3: CASSLVGSGAGELFF
D: -
size: once
V: TRBV5-6
J: TRBJ2-2

DNA: TGTGCCAGCAGCAAATTTTTGGAGTGTCTACAGCGGTATGGCTACACCTTC
CDR3: CASSKFLECLQRYGYTF
D: -
size: once
V: TRBV21-1
J: TRBJ1-2

DNA: TGTGCCAGCAGTCTCGGCCAGGGCGAGCAGTACTTC
CDR3: CASSLGQGEQYF
D: -
size: -
V: TRBV27
J: TRBJ2-7